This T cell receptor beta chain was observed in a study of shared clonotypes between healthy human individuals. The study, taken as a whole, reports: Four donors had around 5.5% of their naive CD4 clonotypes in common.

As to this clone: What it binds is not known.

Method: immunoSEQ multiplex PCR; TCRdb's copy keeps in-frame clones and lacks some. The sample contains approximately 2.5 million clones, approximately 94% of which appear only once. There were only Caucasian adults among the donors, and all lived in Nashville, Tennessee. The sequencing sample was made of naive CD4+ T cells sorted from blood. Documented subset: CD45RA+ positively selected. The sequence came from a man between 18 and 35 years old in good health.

Here the CDR3 reads CASSQDLRERLFF. Written as DNA, the CDR3 is TGTGCCAGCAGCCAAGATCTGCGTGAGCGACTGTTTTTT. The chain is built from TRBV4-2 and TRBJ1-4; D unclear. V dropped 0 bases and J dropped 13 bases, with 12 bases sitting between them. In germline, CDR1 is LGHNA, CDR2 YNFKEQ. There are 13 residues in the CDR3.